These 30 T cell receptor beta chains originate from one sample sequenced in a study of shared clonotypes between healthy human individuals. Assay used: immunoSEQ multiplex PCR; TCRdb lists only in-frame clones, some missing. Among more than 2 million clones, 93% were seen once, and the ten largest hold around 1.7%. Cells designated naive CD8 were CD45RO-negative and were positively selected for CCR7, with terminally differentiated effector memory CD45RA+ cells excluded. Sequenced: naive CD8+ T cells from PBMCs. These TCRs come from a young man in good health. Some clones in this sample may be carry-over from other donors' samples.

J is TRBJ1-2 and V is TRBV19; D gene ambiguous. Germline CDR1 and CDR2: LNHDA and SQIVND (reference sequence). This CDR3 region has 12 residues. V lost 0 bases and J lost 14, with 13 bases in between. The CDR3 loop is CASSIDPGEWTF. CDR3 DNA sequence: TGTGCCAGTAGTATAGATCCTGGGGAATGGACCTTC.

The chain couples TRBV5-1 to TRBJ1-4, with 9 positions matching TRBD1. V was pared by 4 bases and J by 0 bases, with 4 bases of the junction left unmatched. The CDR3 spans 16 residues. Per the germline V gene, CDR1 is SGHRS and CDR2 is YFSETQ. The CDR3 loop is CASSAGQGATNEKLFF. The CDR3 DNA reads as TGCGCCAGCAGCGCGGGACAGGGAGCAACTAATGAAAAACTGTTTTTT.

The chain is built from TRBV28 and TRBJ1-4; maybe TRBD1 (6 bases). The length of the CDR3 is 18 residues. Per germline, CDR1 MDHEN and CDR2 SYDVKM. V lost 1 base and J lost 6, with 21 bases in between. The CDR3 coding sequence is TGTGCCAGCAGTTTATCTTCCCAATGGAGGGGGGTGGATGAAAAACTGTTTTTT. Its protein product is CASSLSSQWRGVDEKLFF.

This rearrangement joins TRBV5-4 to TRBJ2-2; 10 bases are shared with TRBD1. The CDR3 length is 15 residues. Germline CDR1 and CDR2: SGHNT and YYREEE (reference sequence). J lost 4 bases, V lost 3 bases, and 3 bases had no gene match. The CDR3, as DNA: TGTGCCAGCAGCTGGGGGGACAGGGGCACCGGGGAGCTGTTTTTT. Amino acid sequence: CASSWGDRGTGELFF.

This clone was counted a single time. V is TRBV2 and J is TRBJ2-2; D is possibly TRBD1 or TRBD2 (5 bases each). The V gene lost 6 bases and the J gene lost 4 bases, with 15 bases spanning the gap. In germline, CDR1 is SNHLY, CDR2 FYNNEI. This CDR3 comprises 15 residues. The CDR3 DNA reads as TGTGCCAGCAGAATCGCCGGGACCACCACCGGGGAGCTGTTTTTT. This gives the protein CASRIAGTTTGELFF.

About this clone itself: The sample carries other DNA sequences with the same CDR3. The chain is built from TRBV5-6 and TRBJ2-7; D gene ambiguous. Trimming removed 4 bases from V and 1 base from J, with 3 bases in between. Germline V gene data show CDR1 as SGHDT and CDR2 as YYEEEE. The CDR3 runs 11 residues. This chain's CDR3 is CASSQSYEQYF. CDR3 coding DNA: TGTGCCAGCAGCCAGTCCTACGAGCAGTACTTC.

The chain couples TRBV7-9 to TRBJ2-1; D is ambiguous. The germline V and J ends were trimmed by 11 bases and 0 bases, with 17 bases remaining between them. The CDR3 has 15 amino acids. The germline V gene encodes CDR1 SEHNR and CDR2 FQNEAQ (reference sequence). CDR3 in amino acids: CAVRTLVSSYNEQFF. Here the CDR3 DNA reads TGTGCCGTCCGAACTCTAGTGAGCTCCTACAATGAGCAGTTCTTC.

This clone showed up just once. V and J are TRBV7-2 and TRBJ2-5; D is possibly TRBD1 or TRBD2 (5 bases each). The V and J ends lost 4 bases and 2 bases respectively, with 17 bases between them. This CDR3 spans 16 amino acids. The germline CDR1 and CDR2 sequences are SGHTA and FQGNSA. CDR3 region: CASSSTGWGIQETQYF. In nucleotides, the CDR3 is TGTGCCAGCAGCTCCACCGGGTGGGGGATTCAAGAGACCCAGTACTTC.

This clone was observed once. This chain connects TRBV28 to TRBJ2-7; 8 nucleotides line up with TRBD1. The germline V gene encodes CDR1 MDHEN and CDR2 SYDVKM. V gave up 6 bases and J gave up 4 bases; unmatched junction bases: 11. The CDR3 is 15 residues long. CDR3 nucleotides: TGTGCCAGCAGGGCCACAGGGGGGAAACAATACGAGCAGTACTTC. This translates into CASRATGGKQYEQYF.

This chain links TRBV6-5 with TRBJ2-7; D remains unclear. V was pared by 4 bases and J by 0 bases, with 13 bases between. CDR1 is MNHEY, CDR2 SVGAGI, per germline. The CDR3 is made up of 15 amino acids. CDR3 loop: CASSFSTQSSYEQYF. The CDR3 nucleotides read TGTGCCAGCAGTTTCTCGACACAGAGCTCCTACGAGCAGTACTTC.

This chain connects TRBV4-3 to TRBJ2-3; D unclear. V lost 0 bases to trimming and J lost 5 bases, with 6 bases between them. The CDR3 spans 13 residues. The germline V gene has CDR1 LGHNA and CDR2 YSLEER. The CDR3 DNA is TGCGCCAGCAGCCAAGATGGGGAAGATACGCAGTATTTT. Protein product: CASSQDGEDTQYF.

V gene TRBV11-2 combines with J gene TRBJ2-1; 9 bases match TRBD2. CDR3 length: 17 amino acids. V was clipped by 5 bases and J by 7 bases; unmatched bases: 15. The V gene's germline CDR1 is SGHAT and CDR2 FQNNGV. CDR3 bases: TGTGCCAGCAGCCCAAGTTCTAGACTAGCGGAGGGGAATGAGCAGTTCTTC. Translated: CASSPSSRLAEGNEQFF.

CDR3 nucleotide sequence: TGTGCCAGCAGCTCAAATCTAGCGGACTACGAGCAGTACTTC. Amino acids: CASSSNLADYEQYF. J is TRBJ2-7 and V is TRBV6-9; 7 positions match TRBD2. This CDR3 region has 14 residues. Germline V gene lookup returns CDR1 MNHGY and CDR2 SVAAGI. Trimming removed 6 bases from V and 3 bases from J; junction bases left unmatched: 8.

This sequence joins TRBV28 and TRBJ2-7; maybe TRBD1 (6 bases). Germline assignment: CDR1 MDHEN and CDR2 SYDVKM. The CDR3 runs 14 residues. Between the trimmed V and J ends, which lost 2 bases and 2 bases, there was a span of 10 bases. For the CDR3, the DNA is TGTGCCAGCAGTTTACCAGGGGACCCCTACGAGCAGTACTTC. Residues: CASSLPGDPYEQYF.

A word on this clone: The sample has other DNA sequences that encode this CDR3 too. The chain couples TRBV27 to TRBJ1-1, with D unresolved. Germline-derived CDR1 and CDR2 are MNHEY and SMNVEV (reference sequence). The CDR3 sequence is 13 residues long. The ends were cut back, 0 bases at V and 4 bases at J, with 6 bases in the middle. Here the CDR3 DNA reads TGTGCCAGCAGTTTATCCGTTCGCACTGAAGCTTTCTTT. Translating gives CASSLSVRTEAFF.

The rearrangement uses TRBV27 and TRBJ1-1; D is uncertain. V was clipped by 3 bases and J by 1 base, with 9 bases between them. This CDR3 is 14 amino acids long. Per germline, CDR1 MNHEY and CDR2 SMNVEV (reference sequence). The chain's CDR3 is CASSLFQRNTEAFF. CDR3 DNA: TGTGCCAGCAGTTTGTTTCAGAGGAACACTGAAGCTTTCTTT.

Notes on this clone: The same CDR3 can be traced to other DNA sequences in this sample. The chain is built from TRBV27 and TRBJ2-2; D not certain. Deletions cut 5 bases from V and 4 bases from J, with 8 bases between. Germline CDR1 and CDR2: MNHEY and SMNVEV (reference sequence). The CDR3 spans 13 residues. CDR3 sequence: CASSPRGTGELFF. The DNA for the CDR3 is TGTGCCAGCAGTCCGAGAGGCACCGGGGAGCTGTTTTTT.

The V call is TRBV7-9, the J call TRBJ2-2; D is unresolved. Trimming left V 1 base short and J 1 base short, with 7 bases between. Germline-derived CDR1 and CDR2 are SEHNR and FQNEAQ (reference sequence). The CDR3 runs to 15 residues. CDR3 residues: CASSLGVGNTGELFF. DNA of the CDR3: TGTGCCAGCAGCTTAGGGGTAGGGAACACCGGGGAGCTGTTTTTT.

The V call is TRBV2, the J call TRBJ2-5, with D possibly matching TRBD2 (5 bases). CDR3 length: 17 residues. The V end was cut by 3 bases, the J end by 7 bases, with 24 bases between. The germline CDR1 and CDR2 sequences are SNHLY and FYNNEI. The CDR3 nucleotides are TGTGCCAGCAGTGATTCGGCGCTGCACCCAACCCGGGGGACCCAGTACTTC. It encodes CASSDSALHPTRGTQYF.

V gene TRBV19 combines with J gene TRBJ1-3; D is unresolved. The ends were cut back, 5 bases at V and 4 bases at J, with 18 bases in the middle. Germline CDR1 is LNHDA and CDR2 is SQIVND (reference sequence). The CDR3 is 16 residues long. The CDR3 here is CASSGEWSGKGNTIYF. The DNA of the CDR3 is TGTGCCAGTAGTGGAGAATGGTCGGGAAAAGGAAACACCATATATTTT.

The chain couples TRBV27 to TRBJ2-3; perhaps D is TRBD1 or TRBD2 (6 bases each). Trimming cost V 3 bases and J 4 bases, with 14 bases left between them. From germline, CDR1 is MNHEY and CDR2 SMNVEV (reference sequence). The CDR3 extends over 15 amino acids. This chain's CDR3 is CASSFGGLSADTQYF. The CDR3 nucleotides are TGTGCCAGCAGTTTTGGGGGGCTGAGCGCAGATACGCAGTATTTT.

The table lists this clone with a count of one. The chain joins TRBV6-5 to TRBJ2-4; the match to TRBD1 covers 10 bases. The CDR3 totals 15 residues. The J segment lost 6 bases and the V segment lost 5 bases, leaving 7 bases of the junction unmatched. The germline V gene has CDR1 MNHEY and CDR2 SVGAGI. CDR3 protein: CASSQGRTGGNIQYF. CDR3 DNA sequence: TGTGCCAGCAGTCAGGGAAGGACAGGGGGAAACATTCAGTACTTC.

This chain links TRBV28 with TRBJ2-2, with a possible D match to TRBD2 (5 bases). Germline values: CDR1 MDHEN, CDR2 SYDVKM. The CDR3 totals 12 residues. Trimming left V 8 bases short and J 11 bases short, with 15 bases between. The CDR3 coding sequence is TGTGCCAGCCCCCAAAGGAGGAGCGAGCTGTTTTTT. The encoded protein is CASPQRRSELFF.

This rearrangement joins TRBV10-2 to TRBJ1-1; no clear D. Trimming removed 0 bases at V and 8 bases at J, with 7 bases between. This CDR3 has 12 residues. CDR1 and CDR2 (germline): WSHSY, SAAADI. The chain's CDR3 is CASSESSWEAFF. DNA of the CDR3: TGCGCCAGCAGTGAGTCATCATGGGAAGCTTTCTTT.

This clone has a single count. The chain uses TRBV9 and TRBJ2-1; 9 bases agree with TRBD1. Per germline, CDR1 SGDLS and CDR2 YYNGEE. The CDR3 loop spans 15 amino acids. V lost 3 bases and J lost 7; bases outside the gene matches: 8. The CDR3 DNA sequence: TGTGCCAGCAGCGGACAGGGGGGAGGGAGAAATGAGCAGTTCTTC. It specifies CASSGQGGGRNEQFF.

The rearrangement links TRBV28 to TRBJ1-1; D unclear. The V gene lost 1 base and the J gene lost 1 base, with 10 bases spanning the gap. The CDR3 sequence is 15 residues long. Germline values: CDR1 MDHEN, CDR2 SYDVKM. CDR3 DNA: TGTGCCAGCAGTTTATCGGAGGGTGGGAACACTGAAGCTTTCTTT. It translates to CASSLSEGGNTEAFF.

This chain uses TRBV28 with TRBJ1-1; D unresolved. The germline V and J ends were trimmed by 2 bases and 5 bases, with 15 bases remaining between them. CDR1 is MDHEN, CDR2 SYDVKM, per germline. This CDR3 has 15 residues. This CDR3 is CASSLGSQTGTEAFF. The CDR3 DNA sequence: TGTGCCAGCAGTTTAGGGTCACAGACGGGTACTGAAGCTTTCTTT.

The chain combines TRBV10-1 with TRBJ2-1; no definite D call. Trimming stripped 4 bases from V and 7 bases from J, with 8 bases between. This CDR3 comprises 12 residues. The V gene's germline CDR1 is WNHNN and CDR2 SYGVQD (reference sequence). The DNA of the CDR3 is TGCGCCAGCAGTGGGGGTAGGAATGAGCAGTTCTTC. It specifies CASSGGRNEQFF.

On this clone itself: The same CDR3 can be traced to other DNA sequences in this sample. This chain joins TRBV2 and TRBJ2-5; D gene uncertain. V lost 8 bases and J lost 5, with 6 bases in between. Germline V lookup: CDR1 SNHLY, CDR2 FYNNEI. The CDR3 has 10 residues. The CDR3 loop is CASRGETQYF. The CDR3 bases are TGTGCCAGCCGTGGGGAGACCCAGTACTTC.

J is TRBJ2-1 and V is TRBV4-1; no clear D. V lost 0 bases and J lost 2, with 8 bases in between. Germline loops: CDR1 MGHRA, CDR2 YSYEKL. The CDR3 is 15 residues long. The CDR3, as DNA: TGCGCCAGCAGCCAAGAGAGAGCGACCTACAATGAGCAGTTCTTC. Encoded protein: CASSQERATYNEQFF.